One sample yielded the 30 T cell receptor beta chains listed below, sequenced in a study of PD-L1 blockade in urothelial cancer. As to time point: peripheral blood 6 weeks after treatment start. The assay was immunoSEQ multiplex PCR, and TCRdb's table has in-frame clones only and misses some. The sample contains 75,000 to 100,000 clones, roughly 80% of which appear only once. The sequences come from PBMCs, collected around atezolizumab (anti-PD-L1) treatment. Every receptor here comes from a man aged 65 to 79 with urothelial cancer.

The gene calls are TRBV7-2 and TRBJ2-2, with TRBD2 matching over 9 bases. This CDR3 spans 17 amino acids. CDR1 and CDR2 (germline): SGHTA, FQGNSA. With 3 bases clipped from V and 2 bases from J, the junction kept 7 bases outside the gene matches. CDR3 sequence: CASSLASGTGNTGELFF. The CDR3 DNA reads as TGTGCCAGCAGCTTGGCTAGCGGGACGGGAAACACCGGGGAGCTGTTTTTT.

The chain joins TRBV6-4 to TRBJ2-1; 11 positions agree with TRBD2. Germline-derived CDR1 and CDR2 are MRHNA and SNTAGT. J lost 5 bases, V lost 5 bases, and 11 bases had no gene match. The CDR3 totals 17 residues. The CDR3 coding sequence is TGTGCCAGCAGTCCACGGACTAGCGGGTTCGATGACAATGAGCAGTTCTTC. The encoded protein is CASSPRTSGFDDNEQFF.

The chain carries TRBV6-1 and TRBJ2-7; D gene ambiguous. This CDR3 spans 12 amino acids. V lost 3 bases and J lost 8, with 11 bases in between. Per the germline V gene, CDR1 is MNHNS and CDR2 is SASEGT. The CDR3 spells CASSERPSQQYF. In DNA form, the CDR3 reads TGTGCCAGCAGTGAGCGGCCCTCACAGCAGTACTTC.

The V and J genes are TRBV6-6 and TRBJ2-7, with 12 bases aligning to TRBD1. This CDR3 comprises 14 residues. The junction had 5 bases not matched to a gene; V was cut back by 6 bases and J by 5 bases. CDR1 is MNHNY and CDR2 is SVGAGI in the germline V gene (reference sequence). The CDR3 region has the DNA TGTGCCAGCAGACCGGGACAGGGGGCCCACGAGCAGTACTTC. It translates to CASRPGQGAHEQYF.

The genes are TRBV5-8 and TRBJ2-2, with D perhaps matching TRBD2 (5 bases). The CDR3 length is 15 residues. Germline lookup yields CDR1 SGHTS and CDR2 YDEGEE. Trimming took 6 bases from V and 4 from J, leaving 16 bases between them. The CDR3 loop is CASNWEPGSTGELFF. In DNA, the CDR3 is TGTGCCAGCAACTGGGAGCCGGGGAGCACCGGGGAGCTGTTTTTT. The whole variable domain, remainder taken from reference TRBV5-8 and TRBJ2-2, is EAGVTQSPTHLIKTRGQQATLRCSPISGHTSVYWYQQALGLGLQFLLWYDEGEERNRGNFPPRFSGRQFPNYSSELNVNALELEDSALYLCASNWEPGSTGELFFGEGSRLTVL.

V usage is TRBV4-1 and J usage is TRBJ1-1, with D tentatively TRBD1 (6 bases). V lost 4 bases and J 4 bases, leaving 13 bases between the germline ends. CDR3 length: 14 residues. CDR1 is MGHRA and CDR2 is YSYEKL in the germline V gene. CDR3 region: CASSPGQLFTEAFF. The DNA of the CDR3 is TGCGCCAGCAGCCCCGGACAGCTTTTCACTGAAGCTTTCTTT.

V gene TRBV11-2 combines with J gene TRBJ2-7, with D possibly matching TRBD2 (6 bases). The CDR3 consists of 15 residues. Germline V lookup: CDR1 SGHAT, CDR2 FQNNGV. V lost 2 bases and J lost 2, with 13 bases in between. The CDR3 DNA reads as TGTGCCAGCAGCTTATCAGATGCGGGAACCTACGAGCAGTACTTC. Amino acid sequence: CASSLSDAGTYEQYF.

J is TRBJ2-7 and V is TRBV7-9; TRBD2 matches at 11 bases. The CDR3 extends over 15 amino acids. V gave up 0 bases and J gave up 6 bases; unmatched junction bases: 4. Germline loops: CDR1 SEHNR, CDR2 FQNEAQ (reference sequence). The CDR3 spells CASSLASGRALEQYF. CDR3 sequence (DNA): TGTGCCAGCAGCTTAGCTAGCGGGAGGGCCCTCGAGCAGTACTTC. Based on the CDR3 plus reference TRBV7-9 and TRBJ2-7, the full variable domain is DTGVSQNPRHKITKRGQNVTFRCDPISEHNRLYWYRQTLGQGPEFLTYFQNEAQLEKSRLLSDRFSAERPKGSFSTLEIQRTEQGDSAMYLCASSLASGRALEQYFGPGTRLTVT.

This clone is judged medium-sized (0.01 to 0.1%). In DNA form, the CDR3 reads TGTGCCAGCAGCTTAGGTGGCGGGAGACTTGAGCAGTTCTTC. Its translation is CASSLGGGRLEQFF. V and J are TRBV11-2 and TRBJ2-1, with 7 bases fitting TRBD2. This CDR3 is built from 14 residues. The germline gives CDR1 SGHAT, CDR2 FQNNGV. With V trimmed by 1 base and J by 9 bases, 6 bases remained unmatched.

This chain links TRBV7-2 with TRBJ1-1; D might be TRBD1 (5 bases). The V and J ends lost 4 bases and 0 bases respectively, with 12 bases between them. This CDR3 is 15 amino acids long. Germline CDR1 is SGHTA and CDR2 is FQGNSA. The chain's CDR3 is CASSWGGGMNTEAFF. CDR3 coding DNA: TGTGCCAGCAGCTGGGGGGGAGGCATGAACACTGAAGCTTTCTTT.

The genes are TRBV19 and TRBJ1-4, with a possible D match to TRBD1 (6 bases). This CDR3 comprises 16 residues. Germline values: CDR1 LNHDA, CDR2 SQIVND (reference sequence). V was cut by 4 bases and J by 0 bases, with 12 bases left in between. Written as DNA, the CDR3 is TGTGCCAGTAGTAGAGGACAGATAGCAACTAATGAAAAACTGTTTTTT. Translating gives CASSRGQIATNEKLFF.

The J gene is TRBJ1-1, the V gene TRBV28; 7 bases are shared with TRBD1. Losses at the gene ends were 6 bases for V and 3 bases for J; bases not matched to a gene: 13. Germline CDR1 reads MDHEN; CDR2 reads SYDVKM. The CDR3 is 16 residues long. The CDR3 DNA sequence: TGTGCCAGCAGCCAGCCCGGGACAGAGGGCGACACTGAAGCTTTCTTT. Its protein product is CASSQPGTEGDTEAFF. Full variable domain (missing parts from reference TRBV28 and TRBJ1-1): DVKVTQSSRYLVKRTGEKVFLECVQDMDHENMFWYRQDPGLGLRLIYFSYDVKMKEKGDIPEGYSVSREKKERFSLILESASTNQTSMYLCASSQPGTEGDTEAFFGQGTRLTVV.

The V and J genes are TRBV5-4 and TRBJ2-3; D may be TRBD1 (5 bases). Per germline, CDR1 SGHNT and CDR2 YYREEE (reference sequence). V shed 0 bases and J shed 6 bases, with 8 bases lying between them. The CDR3 runs 13 residues. The CDR3 sequence: CASSLDKGDTQYF. CDR3 nucleotide sequence: TGTGCCAGCAGCTTGGATAAGGGGGATACGCAGTATTTT.

The chain uses TRBV28 and TRBJ2-1, with TRBD1 matching 8 bases. Per germline, CDR1 MDHEN and CDR2 SYDVKM. V dropped 4 bases and J dropped 8; count of bases not matched to a gene: 13. CDR3 length: 16 residues. The DNA of the CDR3 is TGTGCCAGCAGTTCCAACGACAGGGGCCGATACGATGAGCAGTTCTTC. This gives the protein CASSSNDRGRYDEQFF.

This clone was detected once. The chain joins TRBV19 to TRBJ2-1; tentative D call: TRBD1 (6 bases). Germline-derived CDR1 and CDR2 are LNHDA and SQIVND (reference sequence). Deletions cut 4 bases from V and 4 bases from J, with 8 bases between. The CDR3 runs 13 residues. The CDR3 sequence is CASSKDSYNEQFF. The CDR3 DNA follows: TGTGCCAGTAGTAAGGACAGTTACAATGAGCAGTTCTTC.

V usage is TRBV5-6 and J usage is TRBJ2-5, with a possible D match to TRBD1 (5 bases). The CDR3 covers 14 residues. Trimming took off 2 bases at V and 3 bases at J, with 11 bases between the two ends. CDR1 SGHDT and CDR2 YYEEEE come from the germline V gene. The CDR3 loop reads CASSFLGREETQYF. Here the CDR3 DNA reads TGTGCCAGCAGCTTTTTAGGCAGGGAAGAGACCCAGTACTTC.

This sequence joins TRBV5-1 and TRBJ2-1; 10 nucleotides line up with TRBD2. The CDR3 sequence is 16 residues long. Per germline, CDR1 SGHRS and CDR2 YFSETQ. The V gene end was trimmed by 4 bases and the J gene end by 4 bases; junction bases not matched to a gene: 8. CDR3 protein: CASSPTLAGGYNEQFF. DNA for the CDR3: TGCGCCAGCAGCCCGACGTTAGCGGGAGGTTACAATGAGCAGTTCTTC. The entire variable domain, with the rest obtained from reference TRBV5-1 and TRBJ2-1, is as follows: KAGVTQTPRYLIKTRGQQVTLSCSPISGHRSVSWYQQTPGQGLQFLFEYFSETQRNKGNFPGRFSGRQFSNSRSEMNVSTLELGDSALYLCASSPTLAGGYNEQFFGPGTRLTVL.

This clone was observed a few times. The CDR3 loop reads CASSYSTTNEKLFF. The CDR3 DNA sequence: TGTGCCAGCAGTTACTCCACAACTAATGAAAAACTGTTTTTT. The V call is TRBV6-5, the J call TRBJ1-4; unclear D gene. Germline V lookup: CDR1 MNHEY, CDR2 SVGAGI. The length of the CDR3 is 14 residues. Trimming pared 0 bases from V and 0 bases from J, leaving 2 bases between.

The CDR3 DNA follows: TGTGCCAGCAGCGTAGCTGCGGGGGGGCTTGTGGACAATGAGCAGTTCTTC. It specifies CASSVAAGGLVDNEQFF. The chain uses TRBV9 and TRBJ2-1; the match to TRBD2 covers 9 bases. Trimming cost V 0 bases and J 5 bases; bases outside gene matches: 9. The CDR3 covers 17 residues. Germline V gene sequence: CDR1 SGDLS, CDR2 YYNGEE.

The rearrangement links TRBV6-6 to TRBJ1-2, with D unresolved. Between the trimmed V and J ends, which lost 6 bases and 8 bases, there was a span of 7 bases. CDR1 and CDR2 (germline): MNHNY, SVGAGI (reference sequence). There are 10 residues in the CDR3. CDR3 sequence (DNA): TGTGCCAGCAGGACGGGGGGCTACACCTTC. Its protein is CASRTGGYTF.

The chain couples TRBV27 to TRBJ2-7; 8 nucleotides match TRBD1. The J segment lost 4 bases and the V segment lost 7 bases, leaving 9 bases of the junction unmatched. The CDR3 has 14 amino acids. The germline CDR1 and CDR2 sequences are MNHEY and SMNVEV (reference sequence). The DNA of the CDR3 is TGTGCCAGCAAGAGGACAGGGTTCCCTTACGAGCAGTACTTC. Translation gives CASKRTGFPYEQYF.

The chain joins TRBV19 to TRBJ2-1; 11 bases map to TRBD2. Germline lookup yields CDR1 LNHDA and CDR2 SQIVND (reference sequence). The CDR3 contains 14 residues. Trimming took 3 bases from V and 7 from J; bases not matched to a gene: 2. The CDR3: CASSISGRGNEQFF. CDR3 nucleotide sequence: TGTGCCAGTAGTATTAGCGGGAGGGGAAATGAGCAGTTCTTC.

This chain joins TRBV29-1 and TRBJ1-1; 9 nucleotides agree with TRBD1. J gave up 2 bases and V 7 bases, and 5 bases lay outside the gene matches. This CDR3 is 13 amino acids long. Germline lookup yields CDR1 SQVTM and CDR2 ANQGSEA. The CDR3 DNA sequence: TGCAGCGGGGGGGACAGGGCTAACACTGAAGCTTTCTTT. The encoded protein is CSGGDRANTEAFF.

The chain couples TRBV7-2 to TRBJ2-1; TRBD2 matches at 9 bases. The germline V gene encodes CDR1 SGHTA and CDR2 FQGNSA. V dropped 5 bases and J dropped 6; count of bases not matched to a gene: 8. The CDR3 length is 15 residues. Here the CDR3 reads CASSPIAGGVNEQFF. The CDR3 DNA follows: TGTGCCAGCAGCCCTATCGCGGGAGGGGTCAATGAGCAGTTCTTC.

The CDR3, as DNA: TGCGCCAGCAGCTCGGGTGTGACAGATACGCAGTATTTT. Residues: CASSSGVTDTQYF. V is TRBV5-1 and J is TRBJ2-3; the D is unclear. Trimming removed 3 bases from V and 3 bases from J, with 8 bases in between. The CDR3 sequence is 13 residues long. Germline V lookup: CDR1 SGHRS, CDR2 YFSETQ.

This chain joins TRBV25-1 and TRBJ2-7; 9 nucleotides align to TRBD1. The CDR3 loop spans 15 amino acids. V was clipped by 8 bases and J by 6 bases; unmatched bases: 14. Germline assignment: CDR1 MGHDK and CDR2 SYGVNS. Written as DNA, the CDR3 is TGTGCCAGCGGCGTCGGTGGGACAGGGTTCTTCGAGCAGTACTTC. This translates into CASGVGGTGFFEQYF.

V is TRBV7-2 and J is TRBJ2-7, with D possibly matching TRBD2 (6 bases). CDR3 length equals 14 residues. V gave up 0 bases and J gave up 7 bases, with 13 bases separating them. Germline assignment: CDR1 SGHTA and CDR2 FQGNSA. In DNA form, the CDR3 reads TGTGCCAGCAGCTTAGCCCGCAGCGCGGGGGAGCAGTACTTC. Protein product: CASSLARSAGEQYF.

V gene TRBV19 combines with J gene TRBJ1-1; 8 bases are shared with TRBD1. CDR1 LNHDA and CDR2 SQIVND come from the germline V gene (reference sequence). The CDR3 length is 15 residues. V was pared by 3 bases and J by 6 bases, with 9 bases of the junction left unmatched. CDR3 bases: TGTGCCAGTAGTATGGCAGGGGGCGGAAGCCCTGAAGCTTTCTTT. This translates into CASSMAGGGSPEAFF.

This clone was detected only once. The chain has TRBV28 and TRBJ1-2, with 7 nucleotides matching TRBD1. The CDR3 is made up of 13 amino acids. Germline V gives CDR1 MDHEN, CDR2 SYDVKM. V gave up 7 bases and J gave up 5 bases; unmatched junction bases: 7. In nucleotides, the CDR3 is TGTGCCAGCAATCAGGGGGGAGTTTATGGCTACACCTTC. Translated: CASNQGGVYGYTF.

The chain joins TRBV27 to TRBJ1-2, with 10 bases aligning to TRBD1. The CDR3 covers 16 residues. The ends lost 5 bases at V and 4 bases at J; junction bases unmatched: 10. Germline loops: CDR1 MNHEY, CDR2 SMNVEV (reference sequence). DNA for the CDR3: TGTGCCAGCAGTCCTATCTGGACAGGGGGTTTCTATGGCTACACCTTC. It is translated as CASSPIWTGGFYGYTF.